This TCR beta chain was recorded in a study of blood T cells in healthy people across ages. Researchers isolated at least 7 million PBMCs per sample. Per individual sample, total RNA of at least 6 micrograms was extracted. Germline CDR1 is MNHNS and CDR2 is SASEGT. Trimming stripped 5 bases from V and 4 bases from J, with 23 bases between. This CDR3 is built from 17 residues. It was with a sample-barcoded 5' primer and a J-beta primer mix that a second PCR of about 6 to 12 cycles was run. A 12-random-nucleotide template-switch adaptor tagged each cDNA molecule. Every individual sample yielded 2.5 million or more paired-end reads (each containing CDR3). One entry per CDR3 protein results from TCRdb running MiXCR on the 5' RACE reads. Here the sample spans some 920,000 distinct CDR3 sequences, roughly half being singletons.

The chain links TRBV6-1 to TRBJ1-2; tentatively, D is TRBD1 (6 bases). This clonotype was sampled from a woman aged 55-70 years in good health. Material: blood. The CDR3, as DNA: TGTGCCAGCAGTCAGGGGCGATTTCATACCTTCAGCTATGGCTACACCTTC. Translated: CASSQGRFHTFSYGYTF.